The 14 T cell receptor beta chains in this list originate from one sample, sequenced in a study of radiotherapy plus CTLA-4 blockade in lung cancer. The repertoire was sequenced with immunoSEQ multiplex PCR; TCRdb's copy has only in-frame clones and lacks some. The sample holds approximately 80,000 clones, around 74% seen once. This material consisted of peripheral blood, taken from a patient treated with radiotherapy plus ipilimumab. The receptors were gathered from a human donor with non-small cell lung cancer whose response to radiotherapy plus ipilimumab could not be evaluated.

The sample holds a few counts of this clone. The chain uses TRBV6-4 and TRBJ2-3; 9 bases match TRBD2. V was pared by 2 bases and J by 5 bases, with 5 bases of the junction left unmatched. Germline CDR1 is MRHNA and CDR2 is SNTAGT. This CDR3 has 15 amino acids. CDR3 DNA: TGTGCCAGCAGTGACGGGTTACTAGCGGGAGATACGCAGTATTTT. This translates into CASSDGLLAGDTQYF.

The chain is built from TRBV2 and TRBJ2-2; 10 bases fit TRBD2. Germline V gene data show CDR1 as SNHLY and CDR2 as FYNNEI. The CDR3 covers 15 residues. With 6 bases clipped from V and 1 base from J, the junction kept 2 bases outside the gene matches. The CDR3 nucleotides read TGTGCCAGCAGACTAGCGGGATTGAACACCGGGGAGCTGTTTTTT. It encodes CASRLAGLNTGELFF. Filled out from reference TRBV2 and TRBJ2-2, the complete variable domain reads EPEVTQTPSHQVTQMGQEVILRCVPISNHLYFYWYRQILGQKVEFLVSFYNNEISEKSEIFDDQFSVERPDGSNFTLKIRSTKLEDSAMYFCASRLAGLNTGELFFGEGSRLTVL.

This sequence joins TRBV2 and TRBJ1-4; 9 bases align to TRBD1. The CDR3 is 15 residues long. V was clipped by 2 bases and J by 7 bases; unmatched bases: 5. Germline assignment: CDR1 SNHLY and CDR2 FYNNEI. CDR3 region: CASSEPGQGFEKLFF. CDR3 bases: TGTGCCAGCAGTGAACCGGGACAGGGTTTTGAAAAACTGTTTTTT.

The chain couples TRBV30 to TRBJ2-7; 10 bases match TRBD2. The CDR3 runs 13 residues. Trimming removed 4 bases from V and 4 bases from J; junction bases left unmatched: 4. Germline V gene data show CDR1 as GTSNPN and CDR2 as SVGIG (reference sequence). The CDR3 DNA reads TGTGCCTGGACTAGCGGGGGATATTACGAGCAGTACTTC. It specifies CAWTSGGYYEQYF.

This clone was seen once. The chain joins TRBV23-1 to TRBJ2-7, with TRBD1 matching 8 bases. TRBV23-1 is given ORF status, its function remaining uncertain. V was pared by 3 bases and J by 3 bases, with 7 bases of the junction left unmatched. CDR3 length equals 15 residues. CDR3 sequence (DNA): TGCGCCAGCAGTCATCCCGGGACAGGATTCTACGAGCAGTACTTC. This translates into CASSHPGTGFYEQYF.

The V gene is TRBV6-6, the J gene TRBJ1-2; 10 nucleotides match TRBD1. In germline, CDR1 is MNHNY, CDR2 SVGAGI (reference sequence). Losses at the gene ends were 7 bases for V and 2 bases for J; bases not matched to a gene: 7. The CDR3 runs to 15 residues. CDR3 loop: CASTSTDRGNYGYTF. The DNA for the CDR3 is TGTGCCAGCACTAGCACGGACAGGGGGAACTATGGCTACACCTTC.

The V and J genes are TRBV18 and TRBJ2-1, with D perhaps TRBD1 (5 bases). The CDR3 has 15 amino acids. CDR1 is KGHSH and CDR2 is LQKENI in the germline V gene. Trimming took off 0 bases at V and 5 bases at J, with 11 bases between the two ends. CDR3 loop: CASSPPSGLDNEQFF. The CDR3 coding sequence is TGTGCCAGCTCACCACCGTCAGGGCTCGACAATGAGCAGTTCTTC.

In its sample, this clone was seen a few times. This chain's CDR3 is CASSQGGLAGVGTGELFF. The CDR3 DNA is TGCGCCAGCAGCCAAGGGGGACTAGCGGGAGTTGGCACCGGGGAGCTGTTTTTT. The chain combines TRBV4-1 with TRBJ2-2, with 14 nucleotides matching TRBD2. Germline V CDR1 and CDR2: MGHRA, YSYEKL. The V segment lost 1 base and the J segment 4 bases; nucleotides outside the gene matches: 5. CDR3 size: 18 residues.

This sequence joins TRBV21-1 and TRBJ2-7; TRBD2, as called in the table, went unchecked against the DNA. TRBV21-1 is a documented pseudogene. The CDR3 is 15 residues long. The CDR3 loop is CASSLPGLAVYEQYF. As DNA, the CDR3 is TGTGCCAGCAGCTTGCCGGGACTAGCGGTTTACGAGCAGTACTTC.

As DNA, the CDR3 is TGTGCCAGCAGCTCTAGCGGGGGGGTAGGGTTCTTC. It is translated as CASSSSGGVGFF. V gene TRBV7-2 combines with J gene TRBJ2-1, with 12 bases lining up with TRBD2. The CDR3 runs to 12 residues. V shed 4 bases and J 15 bases; nucleotides not matched to a gene: 4. Germline V gives CDR1 SGHTA, CDR2 FQGNSA.

The J gene is TRBJ1-2, the V gene TRBV27; 11 bases line up with TRBD1. Germline V lookup: CDR1 MNHEY, CDR2 SMNVEV (reference sequence). The CDR3 is made up of 15 amino acids. V was pared by 1 base and J by 8 bases, with 6 bases of the junction left unmatched. The CDR3 loop is CASSLFGQGARGYTF. The CDR3, as DNA: TGTGCCAGCAGTTTATTCGGACAGGGGGCGCGAGGCTACACCTTC.

CDR3 DNA sequence: TGTGCCTGGAGTGTAGTAGAGAACACTGAAGCTTTCTTT. Amino acids: CAWSVVENTEAFF. The chain couples TRBV30 to TRBJ1-1; D not resolved. Germline V gene data show CDR1 as GTSNPN and CDR2 as SVGIG (reference sequence). V was cut by 0 bases and J by 1 base, with 6 bases left in between. The CDR3 totals 13 residues.

The chain is built from TRBV6-6 and TRBJ2-3; possibly TRBD2 for D (6 bases). The CDR3 covers 16 residues. The germline V gene has CDR1 MNHNY and CDR2 SVGAGI (reference sequence). V was clipped by 5 bases and J by 2 bases, with 17 bases between them. In nucleotides, the CDR3 is TGTGCCAGCAGTCCCCCCCAGGCTAGCGTCACAGATACGCAGTATTTT. Translation gives CASSPPQASVTDTQYF.

This sequence joins TRBV9 and TRBJ2-1, with TRBD2 matching over 7 bases. Germline V gene data show CDR1 as SGDLS and CDR2 as YYNGEE. Germline trimming cut 1 base from V and 6 bases from J; bases unmatched to any gene: 10. This CDR3 has 16 residues. CDR3 bases: TGTGCCAGCAGCGTAAGGGGAAGCGGGGAGGGCAATGAGCAGTTCTTC. Amino acid sequence: CASSVRGSGEGNEQFF.